The 25 T cell receptor beta chains given below trace back to one sample, sequenced in a study of shared clonotypes between healthy human individuals. Profiling relied on immunoSEQ multiplex PCR, and the TCRdb table lists in-frame clones only, not all of them. The data hold roughly 2.4 million clones, with 90% to 96% observed a single time. The sample was naive CD4+ T cells sorted from blood. Subset defined: CD45RA+ positively selected. Every receptor here comes from a man aged 18-30 years in good health.

The chain joins TRBV7-9 to TRBJ2-5; D could derive from TRBD1 or TRBD2 (5 bases each). Trimming took off 5 bases at V and 5 bases at J, with 9 bases between the two ends. Per germline, CDR1 SEHNR and CDR2 FQNEAQ (reference sequence). CDR3 length: 12 residues. The CDR3 coding sequence is TGTGCCAGCAGCCCGAGGGGTGAGACCCAGTACTTC. Translated, it gives CASSPRGETQYF. Full variable domain (missing parts from reference TRBV7-9 and TRBJ2-5): DTGVSQNPRHKITKRGQNVTFRCDPISEHNRLYWYRQTLGQGPEFLTYFQNEAQLEKSRLLSDRFSAERPKGSFSTLEIQRTEQGDSAMYLCASSPRGETQYFGPGTRLLVL.

V and J are TRBV7-2 and TRBJ2-7; the D is unclear. CDR1 and CDR2 from the germline V gene are SGHTA and FQGNSA. The V end was cut by 1 base, the J end by 2 bases, with 15 bases between. The CDR3 loop spans 16 amino acids. CDR3 region: CASSLEIWAATYEQYF. Written as DNA, the CDR3 is TGTGCCAGCAGCTTAGAGATCTGGGCCGCAACCTACGAGCAGTACTTC.

This clone was detected only once. The chain joins TRBV14 to TRBJ2-5; D ambiguous. Germline assignment: CDR1 SGHDN and CDR2 FVKESK. The V gene lost 3 bases and the J gene lost 1 base, with 6 bases spanning the gap. The CDR3 sequence is 13 residues long. CDR3 region: CASSQVSQETQYF. In DNA, the CDR3 is TGTGCCAGCAGCCAGGTGTCCCAAGAGACCCAGTACTTC.

This sequence joins TRBV7-2 and TRBJ2-7; either TRBD1 or TRBD2 may supply D (5 bases each). Germline V gives CDR1 SGHTA, CDR2 FQGNSA. V lost 5 bases, J lost 7 bases, and 15 bases lay in between. This CDR3 has 13 amino acids. CDR3 sequence reads: CASSRDAQWEQYF. The CDR3 DNA follows: TGTGCCAGCAGCCGGGACGCCCAGTGGGAGCAGTACTTC.

V gene TRBV27 combines with J gene TRBJ1-1; D is perhaps TRBD1 (5 bases). Germline loops: CDR1 MNHEY, CDR2 SMNVEV (reference sequence). The CDR3 spans 12 residues. The ends were cut back, 5 bases at V and 4 bases at J, with 8 bases in the middle. The CDR3, as DNA: TGTGCCAGCAGTGGGGGGTTCACTGAAGCTTTCTTT. Translated, it gives CASSGGFTEAFF.

CDR3 sequence: CASSIGGLAGVDTQYF. The CDR3 DNA follows: TGTGCCAGTAGTATAGGGGGACTAGCGGGAGTAGATACGCAGTATTTT. The chain carries TRBV19 and TRBJ2-3, with 14 bases aligning to TRBD2. CDR1 LNHDA and CDR2 SQIVND come from the germline V gene (reference sequence). This CDR3 has 16 residues. V shed 1 base and J 5 bases; nucleotides not matched to a gene: 2. Full variable domain (outside the CDR3, taken from reference TRBV19 and TRBJ2-3): DGGITQSPKYLFRKEGQNVTLSCEQNLNHDAMYWYRQDPGQGLRLIYYSQIVNDFQKGDIAEGYSVSREKKESFPLTVTSAQKNPTAFYLCASSIGGLAGVDTQYFGPGTRLTVL.

The chain combines TRBV7-9 with TRBJ2-5; no clear D. The CDR3 covers 14 residues. From germline, CDR1 is SEHNR and CDR2 FQNEAQ (reference sequence). Deletions cut 5 bases from V and 1 base from J, with 11 bases between. CDR3 sequence (DNA): TGTGCCAGCAGCGTTAGTAGGACCCAAGAGACCCAGTACTTC. Translating it yields CASSVSRTQETQYF.

The chain links TRBV27 to TRBJ2-1; 9 bases agree with TRBD2. J gave up 6 bases and V 8 bases, and 5 bases lay outside the gene matches. CDR3 size: 13 residues. Per the germline V gene, CDR1 is MNHEY and CDR2 is SMNVEV (reference sequence). CDR3 region: CASGRTSVNEQFF. In nucleotides, the CDR3 is TGTGCCAGCGGTCGGACTAGCGTCAATGAGCAGTTCTTC.

The chain links TRBV2 to TRBJ2-7; D unresolved. Germline V gene sequence: CDR1 SNHLY, CDR2 FYNNEI. Between the trimmed V and J ends, which lost 5 bases and 3 bases, there was a span of 17 bases. CDR3 size: 15 residues. CDR3 nucleotide sequence: TGTGCCAGCAGTCCCGTGGCGCTATCCTACTACGAGCAGTACTTC. Amino acids: CASSPVALSYYEQYF.

The gene calls are TRBV5-1 and TRBJ2-1; no reliable D call. Trimming pared 1 base from V and 10 bases from J, leaving 18 bases between. The CDR3 covers 15 residues. CDR1 and CDR2 from the germline V gene are SGHRS and YFSETQ. CDR3 in DNA: TGCGCCAGCAGCTTGTGGGTAGGACCGTCCGACGAGCAGTTCTTC. The encoded protein is CASSLWVGPSDEQFF.

The CDR3 region is CASSSGSGPYEQYF. Here the CDR3 DNA reads TGCGCCAGCAGCTCGGGGTCGGGCCCCTACGAGCAGTACTTC. The rearrangement links TRBV5-1 to TRBJ2-7, with D perhaps matching TRBD2 (5 bases). Germline assignment: CDR1 SGHRS and CDR2 YFSETQ. The CDR3 has 14 residues. Trimming stripped 3 bases from V and 2 bases from J, with 12 bases between.

The chain carries TRBV28 and TRBJ1-3, with D uncertain. Germline V CDR1 and CDR2: MDHEN, SYDVKM. The CDR3 is 18 amino acids. V was pared by 5 bases and J by 2 bases, with 22 bases between. CDR3 nucleotides: TGTGCCAGCAGTCCCATCTTGGTTGAGCCAAGCGCTGGAAACACCATATATTTT. Protein: CASSPILVEPSAGNTIYF.

A single count supports this clone. The chain has TRBV18 and TRBJ1-2; unclear D gene. The germline V and J ends were trimmed by 2 bases and 7 bases, with 14 bases remaining between them. Per germline, CDR1 KGHSH and CDR2 LQKENI. This CDR3 contains 14 residues. CDR3 in DNA: TGTGCCAGCTCACCAGACGGGAAGGGATTTGGCTACACCTTC. Encoded protein: CASSPDGKGFGYTF.

The chain couples TRBV12-1 to TRBJ2-1. TRBV12-1 represents a pseudogene. CDR3 size: 17 residues. This CDR3 is CASSFCGVGPSYNEQFF. The CDR3 DNA reads as TGTGCCAGCAGCTTTTGTGGGGTGGGACCCTCCTACAATGAGCAGTTCTTC.

This chain uses TRBV11-1 with TRBJ2-2, with 7 bases lining up with TRBD1. The CDR3 extends over 14 amino acids. Germline CDR1 is SGHAT and CDR2 is FQDESV (reference sequence). Losses at the gene ends were 5 bases for V and 0 bases for J; bases not matched to a gene: 0. CDR3 bases: TGTGCCAGCAGCGGGACAGCGAACACCGGGGAGCTGTTTTTT. This encodes CASSGTANTGELFF.

The V and J genes are TRBV29-1 and TRBJ2-1; unclear D gene. Trimming left V 3 bases short and J 6 bases short, with 6 bases between. Germline-derived CDR1 and CDR2 are SQVTM and ANQGSEA. The CDR3 totals 11 residues. This chain's CDR3 is CSVETRNEQFF. The CDR3 DNA follows: TGCAGCGTTGAGACCCGCAATGAGCAGTTCTTC.

The chain combines TRBV7-9 with TRBJ1-2, with D perhaps matching TRBD1 (6 bases). This CDR3 has 12 amino acids. The V end lost 2 bases, the J end lost 10 bases, and 11 bases lay between the germline ends. CDR1 is SEHNR, CDR2 FQNEAQ, per germline (reference sequence). As DNA, the CDR3 is TGTGCCAGCAGCTTAAAGGACAGTTTCTACACCTTC. This codes for CASSLKDSFYTF.

This chain links TRBV28 with TRBJ2-2; D is unclear. V was pared by 8 bases and J by 1 base, with 14 bases between. Germline CDR1 and CDR2: MDHEN and SYDVKM. The length of the CDR3 is 15 residues. The CDR3 DNA sequence: TGTGCCAGCGGGCCGTCCCGGCTGAACACCGGGGAGCTGTTTTTT. Translating it yields CASGPSRLNTGELFF.

Only a few counts were recorded for this clone. The CDR3 DNA reads TGTGCCAGCAGCTTACGGGGGCTGAACACCGGGGAGCTGTTTTTT. The encoded protein is CASSLRGLNTGELFF. The rearrangement links TRBV13 to TRBJ2-2; D is possibly TRBD1 or TRBD2 (6 bases each). The CDR3 is 15 residues long. CDR1 is PRHDT, CDR2 FYEKMQ, per germline (reference sequence). Trimming pared 2 bases from V and 1 base from J, leaving 8 bases between.

The rearrangement links TRBV29-1 to TRBJ2-5; possible D gene TRBD1, 5 bases. V dropped 4 bases and J dropped 4 bases, with 7 bases sitting between them. This CDR3 comprises 11 residues. The germline gives CDR1 SQVTM, CDR2 ANQGSEA. This CDR3 reads CSVAGPETQYF. For the CDR3, the DNA is TGCAGCGTTGCAGGGCCAGAGACCCAGTACTTC.

This chain joins TRBV28 and TRBJ2-2; either TRBD1 or TRBD2 may fit D (6 bases each). Per germline, CDR1 MDHEN and CDR2 SYDVKM. The V end lost 6 bases, the J end lost 1 base, and 12 bases lay between the germline ends. This CDR3 spans 15 amino acids. The CDR3 loop is CASSHGGRNTGELFF. In DNA form, the CDR3 reads TGTGCCAGCAGCCACGGGGGCAGGAACACCGGGGAGCTGTTTTTT.

Comment on this clone: This same CDR3 is encoded by further DNA sequences in the sample. The chain is built from TRBV6-1 and TRBJ2-2, with 8 positions matching TRBD1. The ends lost 6 bases at V and 6 bases at J; junction bases unmatched: 0. This CDR3 contains 12 residues. CDR1 and CDR2 (germline): MNHNS, SASEGT. This chain's CDR3 is CASSRGPGELFF. Here the CDR3 DNA reads TGTGCCAGCAGCAGGGGGCCCGGGGAGCTGTTTTTT.

As DNA, the CDR3 is TGTGCCAGCAGCGTAGACGACAGGGTTGCAGATACGCAGTATTTT. This translates into CASSVDDRVADTQYF. The J gene is TRBJ2-3, the V gene TRBV9; 7 nucleotides match TRBD1. CDR1 and CDR2 (germline): SGDLS, YYNGEE. The CDR3 covers 15 residues. V lost 0 bases and J lost 4; bases outside the gene matches: 5.

This clone showed up just once. The V and J genes are TRBV7-9 and TRBJ2-3, with D hard to call. The CDR3 sequence is 10 residues long. Germline V gene sequence: CDR1 SEHNR, CDR2 FQNEAQ (reference sequence). V was shortened by 5 bases and J by 9 bases, with 6 bases between the two germline ends. CDR3 sequence (DNA): TGTGCCAGCAGCCTTGAAACGCAGTATTTT. This gives the protein CASSLETQYF.

The chain combines TRBV28 with TRBJ2-1, with 8 bases matching TRBD1. V gave up 4 bases and J gave up 7 bases; unmatched junction bases: 18. The CDR3 loop spans 18 amino acids. CDR1 and CDR2 (germline): MDHEN, SYDVKM. The CDR3 nucleotides are TGTGCCAGCAGTTCCTTGCTCTCAGGGCAGGGGGCTATAAATGAGCAGTTCTTC. The encoded protein is CASSSLLSGQGAINEQFF.